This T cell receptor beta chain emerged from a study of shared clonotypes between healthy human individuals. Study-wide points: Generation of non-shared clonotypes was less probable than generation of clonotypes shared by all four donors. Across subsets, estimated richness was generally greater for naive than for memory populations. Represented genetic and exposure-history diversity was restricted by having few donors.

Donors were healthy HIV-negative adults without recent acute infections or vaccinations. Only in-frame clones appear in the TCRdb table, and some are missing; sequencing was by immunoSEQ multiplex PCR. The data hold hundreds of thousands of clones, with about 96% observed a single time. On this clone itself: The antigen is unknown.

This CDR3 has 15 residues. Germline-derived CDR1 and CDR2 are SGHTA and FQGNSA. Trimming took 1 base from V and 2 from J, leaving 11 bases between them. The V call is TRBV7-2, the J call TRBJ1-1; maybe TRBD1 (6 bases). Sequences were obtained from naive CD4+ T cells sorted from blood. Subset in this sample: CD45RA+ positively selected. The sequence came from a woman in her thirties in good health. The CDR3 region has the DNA TGTGCCAGCAGCTTAGTTTCAGGGACAAACACTGAAGCTTTCTTT. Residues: CASSLVSGTNTEAFF. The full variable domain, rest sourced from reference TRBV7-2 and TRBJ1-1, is GAGVSQSPSNKVTEKGKDVELRCDPISGHTALYWYRQSLGQGLEFLIYFQGNSAPDKSGLPSDRFSAERTGGSVSTLTIQRTQQEDSAVYLCASSLVSGTNTEAFFGQGTRLTVV.